This TCR beta chain was profiled in a study of cytomegalovirus exposure and HLA in healthy donors. The study, taken as a whole, reports: While the bulk of TCR sequences proved rare, some public TCRs turned up in many donors. Among the CMV-associated chains, a few were confirmed in vitro as specific for CMV antigens. In a later analysis, first-cohort TCR clusters were found to tend to co-occur in the 130 or so validation repertoires. The study put around 180 TCR beta chains on its list as cytomegalovirus-associated.

Libraries were prepared by immunoSEQ multiplex PCR; TCRdb keeps only in-frame clonotypes and omits some of them. The data show about 110,000 clones, around nine tenths seen once. Turning to this clone: Its antigen is unidentified.

This CDR3 comprises 18 residues. With V trimmed by 1 base and J by 5 bases, 12 bases remained unmatched. Germline loops: CDR1 LGHNA, CDR2 YNFKEQ. The receptor was derived from a woman aged 18-29 years in good health and CMV-seronegative. Sequenced sample: PBMCs. The chain is built from TRBV4-2 and TRBJ2-5; 11 nucleotides match TRBD2. The CDR3 spells CASSQGLGSGGALETQYF. CDR3 DNA sequence: TGTGCCAGCAGCCAAGGGCTGGGTAGCGGGGGGGCATTGGAGACCCAGTACTTC.